A single sample gave rise to the 27 T cell receptor beta chains below, sequenced in a study of OX40 agonist ivuxolimab in advanced cancers. The data were produced by immunoSEQ multiplex PCR, yet TCRdb's version contains in-frame clones alone and is incomplete. The sample has 75,000 to 100,000 clones; roughly 91% are singletons. The sample was CD4+ or CD8+ T cells sorted from blood, taken in a trial of the OX40 agonist ivuxolimab. These receptors were collected from an adult with an advanced solid tumor such as melanoma, head and neck, liver or kidney cancer.

DNA of the CDR3: TGTGCCAGCAGTGTGGACAGGAACACCGGGGAGCTGTTTTTT. Translated: CASSVDRNTGELFF. V gene TRBV2 combines with J gene TRBJ2-2; tentative D call: TRBD1 (6 bases). Trimming took off 4 bases at V and 1 base at J, with 7 bases between the two ends. The CDR3 consists of 14 residues. Germline loops: CDR1 SNHLY, CDR2 FYNNEI.

This chain connects TRBV7-2 to TRBJ2-5; D is perhaps TRBD1 (6 bases). CDR3 length: 13 residues. CDR1 SGHTA and CDR2 FQGNSA come from the germline V gene. V lost 4 bases and J 5 bases, leaving 11 bases between the germline ends. The CDR3 DNA sequence: TGTGCCAGCAGCTCCCTAAGGGGGGAGACCCAGTACTTC. It specifies CASSSLRGETQYF.

The genes are TRBV7-2 and TRBJ2-1; D remains unclear. From germline, CDR1 is SGHTA and CDR2 FQGNSA. Trimming pared 4 bases from V and 0 bases from J, leaving 10 bases between. The CDR3 spans 15 residues. The CDR3 here is CASSSGPSSYNEQFF. The CDR3 nucleotides are TGTGCCAGCAGCTCTGGCCCGAGCTCCTACAATGAGCAGTTCTTC.

There are a few counts of this clone. The chain recombines TRBV7-8 with TRBJ1-6; TRBD1 aligns across 9 bases. Germline lookup yields CDR1 SGHVS and CDR2 FQNEAQ. Losses at the gene ends were 5 bases for V and 8 bases for J; bases not matched to a gene: 13. There are 17 residues in the CDR3. The CDR3 loop is CASSVRQGVFPDSPLHF. In DNA, the CDR3 is TGTGCCAGCAGCGTCCGACAGGGGGTCTTTCCCGATTCACCCCTCCACTTT. The full variable domain, completed using reference TRBV7-8 and TRBJ1-6, is GAGVSQSPRYKVAKRGQDVALRCDPISGHVSLFWYQQALGQGPEFLTYFQNEAQLDKSGLPSDRFFAERPEGSVSTLKIQRTQQEDSAVYLCASSVRQGVFPDSPLHFGNGTRLTVT.

The chain joins TRBV5-4 to TRBJ2-3; possible D gene TRBD2, 5 bases. The length of the CDR3 is 13 residues. Germline V gene data show CDR1 as SGHNT and CDR2 as YYREEE (reference sequence). V was clipped by 9 bases and J by 2 bases, with 13 bases between them. The CDR3 region is CATRGKTTDTQYF. CDR3 bases: TGTGCCACTCGAGGGAAAACCACAGATACGCAGTATTTT.

In nucleotides, the CDR3 is TGTGCCAGCAGTTTTGGTGCTAGCGGGGTCTACGAGCAGTACTTC. It specifies CASSFGASGVYEQYF. The chain combines TRBV27 with TRBJ2-7; 9 nucleotides match TRBD2. The germline V gene has CDR1 MNHEY and CDR2 SMNVEV (reference sequence). J was trimmed by 3 bases and V by 3 bases; bases with no gene match: 6. The CDR3 consists of 15 residues.

This clone was seen a single time. This rearrangement joins TRBV11-3 to TRBJ2-1; 14 bases align to TRBD2. The length of the CDR3 is 16 residues. The germline V gene encodes CDR1 SGHNT and CDR2 YENEEA. V gave up 2 bases and J gave up 7 bases; unmatched junction bases: 4. This CDR3 is CASSLRGTSGRNEQFF. CDR3 nucleotide sequence: TGTGCCAGCAGCTTAAGGGGGACTAGCGGGAGAAATGAGCAGTTCTTC.

This clone was picked up one time. The chain joins TRBV7-2 to TRBJ1-4, with no clear D. This CDR3 is 16 amino acids long. Deletions cut 4 bases from V and 4 bases from J, with 16 bases between. CDR1 is SGHTA, CDR2 FQGNSA, per germline. DNA for the CDR3: TGTGCCAGCAGCTGGGCCAGCCCCCTTGGTAATGAAAAACTGTTTTTT. It codes for CASSWASPLGNEKLFF. The complete variable domain, with remaining parts taken from reference TRBV7-2 and TRBJ1-4, reads GAGVSQSPSNKVTEKGKDVELRCDPISGHTALYWYRQSLGQGLEFLIYFQGNSAPDKSGLPSDRFSAERTGGSVSTLTIQRTQQEDSAVYLCASSWASPLGNEKLFFGSGTQLSVL.

This rearrangement joins TRBV7-2 to TRBJ2-1; D remains ambiguous. Germline V gene sequence: CDR1 SGHTA, CDR2 FQGNSA. V was shortened by 5 bases and J by 7 bases, with 9 bases between the two germline ends. The CDR3 extends over 12 amino acids. CDR3 nucleotides: TGTGCCAGCAGCCACCCTCGGAATGAGCAGTTCTTC. It is translated as CASSHPRNEQFF.

The chain combines TRBV27 with TRBJ2-7; D may be TRBD1 (6 bases). The germline V gene encodes CDR1 MNHEY and CDR2 SMNVEV (reference sequence). Trimming removed 2 bases from V and 1 base from J, with 9 bases in between. The CDR3 is 14 amino acids. The CDR3 here is CASSLRQASYEQYF. For the CDR3, the DNA is TGTGCCAGCAGTTTACGACAGGCATCCTACGAGCAGTACTTC.

The J gene is TRBJ1-2, the V gene TRBV28; TRBD1 aligns across 7 bases. After removal of 3 bases from V and 5 bases from J, the junction contained 6 bases not matched to a gene. The CDR3 is 14 amino acids. Germline V gene data show CDR1 as MDHEN and CDR2 as SYDVKM. The CDR3 nucleotides read TGTGCCAGCAGTTTGGGCAGGGGGAGGTATGGCTACACCTTC. It is translated as CASSLGRGRYGYTF.

The chain recombines TRBV7-6 with TRBJ1-1, with TRBD1 identical over 8 bases. CDR3 length: 15 amino acids. The germline V gene has CDR1 SGHVS and CDR2 FNYEAQ. The trim removed 5 bases at V and 3 bases at J, leaving 8 bases unmatched. The CDR3 region is CASSAEGQGDTEAFF. Written as DNA, the CDR3 is TGTGCCAGCAGCGCAGAAGGACAGGGAGACACTGAAGCTTTCTTT.

The chain recombines TRBV11-2 with TRBJ2-7; TRBD1 aligns across 11 bases. CDR1 and CDR2 from the germline V gene are SGHAT and FQNNGV. The V gene end was trimmed by 5 bases and the J gene end by 4 bases; junction bases not matched to a gene: 7. The CDR3 is 15 residues long. Here the CDR3 reads CASSPNWDRGYEQYF. CDR3 nucleotide sequence: TGTGCCAGCAGCCCCAACTGGGACAGGGGGTACGAGCAGTACTTC.

The V and J genes are TRBV5-1 and TRBJ1-1; 7 nucleotides agree with TRBD1. The ends lost 5 bases at V and 1 base at J; junction bases unmatched: 2. This CDR3 region has 13 residues. Per the germline V gene, CDR1 is SGHRS and CDR2 is YFSETQ. CDR3 in amino acids: CASRRTGNTEAFF. In nucleotides, the CDR3 is TGCGCCAGCAGGCGGACAGGGAACACTGAAGCTTTCTTT.

This chain joins TRBV12-2 and TRBJ2-3; the D call of TRBD2 is as the table states it, not checked on the DNA. TRBV12-2 constitutes a pseudogene. The CDR3 extends over 17 amino acids. The CDR3 region has the DNA TGTGCAAGTCGCTTAGCGGATGCGGGCTCGCGGTCTGATACGCAGTATTTT. Encoded protein: CASRLADAGSRSDTQYF.

This rearrangement joins TRBV7-9 to TRBJ2-1; 10 nucleotides match TRBD1. J lost 0 bases, V lost 5 bases, and 7 bases had no gene match. This CDR3 region has 17 residues. The germline V gene has CDR1 SEHNR and CDR2 FQNEAQ (reference sequence). The CDR3 loop is CASSRQGAMSSYNEQFF. The DNA for the CDR3 is TGTGCCAGCAGCCGACAGGGGGCTATGAGCTCCTACAATGAGCAGTTCTTC.

The chain carries TRBV6-8 and TRBJ1-5; D call uncertain. CDR3 size: 14 residues. With 5 bases removed from V and 6 bases from J, the gap between germline ends came to 14 bases. Per the germline V gene, CDR1 is MNHGY and CDR2 is SAAAGT. The CDR3 nucleotides are TGTGCCAGCAGTGAAAAAGGGCCGAGTCAGCCCCAGCATTTT. Translation: CASSEKGPSQPQHF.

The chain is built from TRBV18 and TRBJ1-1; D call uncertain. Germline V gene sequence: CDR1 KGHSH, CDR2 LQKENI. CDR3 size: 13 residues. The V and J ends lost 3 bases and 4 bases respectively, with 9 bases between them. The CDR3 protein is CASSPMGSTEAFF. In DNA form, the CDR3 reads TGTGCCAGCTCACCGATGGGGAGCACTGAAGCTTTCTTT.

The rearrangement joins TRBV5-1 to TRBJ2-3, with TRBD1 matching over 7 bases. This CDR3 is 14 amino acids long. V shed 3 bases, J shed 6 bases, and the junction held 7 bases outside the gene matches. Germline V gene sequence: CDR1 SGHRS, CDR2 YFSETQ. In DNA, the CDR3 is TGCGCCAGCAGCTGGGGGCAGGGGGACGATACGCAGTATTTT. It specifies CASSWGQGDDTQYF.

This clone was observed a handful of times. The rearrangement uses TRBV5-1 and TRBJ1-1, with D possibly matching TRBD1 (5 bases). The CDR3 length is 14 residues. Germline V CDR1 and CDR2: SGHRS, YFSETQ. V lost 4 bases, J lost 0 bases, and 10 bases lay in between. CDR3 loop: CASSGGLMNTEAFF. In nucleotides, the CDR3 is TGCGCCAGCAGCGGGGGTCTCATGAACACTGAAGCTTTCTTT. Supplemented by reference TRBV5-1 and TRBJ1-1, the full variable domain reads KAGVTQTPRYLIKTRGQQVTLSCSPISGHRSVSWYQQTPGQGLQFLFEYFSETQRNKGNFPGRFSGRQFSNSRSEMNVSTLELGDSALYLCASSGGLMNTEAFFGQGTRLTVV.

J is TRBJ2-5 and V is TRBV6-5; D might be TRBD2 (6 bases). The germline V gene encodes CDR1 MNHEY and CDR2 SVGAGI. This CDR3 spans 12 amino acids. V dropped 4 bases and J dropped 11 bases, with 14 bases sitting between them. This chain's CDR3 is CASSSYGGEQYF. CDR3 bases: TGTGCCAGCAGTTCGTACGGGGGAGAGCAGTACTTC.

The chain joins TRBV28 to TRBJ2-1, with 9 bases identical to TRBD2. The CDR3 covers 15 residues. CDR1 MDHEN and CDR2 SYDVKM come from the germline V gene. The V segment lost 4 bases and the J segment 3 bases; nucleotides outside the gene matches: 4. The CDR3 DNA sequence: TGTGCCAGCAGTTCCCTGACTAGCGGCTACAATGAGCAGTTCTTC. Protein sequence: CASSSLTSGYNEQFF. The full variable domain, completed using reference TRBV28 and TRBJ2-1, is DVKVTQSSRYLVKRTGEKVFLECVQDMDHENMFWYRQDPGLGLRLIYFSYDVKMKEKGDIPEGYSVSREKKERFSLILESASTNQTSMYLCASSSLTSGYNEQFFGPGTRLTVL.

This clone was detected once. The chain couples TRBV10-3 to TRBJ1-1; D is uncertain. Germline V lookup: CDR1 ENHRY, CDR2 SYGVKD. This CDR3 comprises 14 residues. V lost 3 bases and J lost 12, with 20 bases in between. CDR3 sequence: CAISDLRTPTEPFF. The CDR3 nucleotides read TGTGCCATCAGTGATCTAAGAACCCCGACGGAGCCTTTCTTT.

The rearrangement joins TRBV9 to TRBJ2-3; no firm D call. Germline assignment: CDR1 SGDLS and CDR2 YYNGEE. Trimming stripped 7 bases from V and 3 bases from J, with 3 bases between. The CDR3 is made up of 10 amino acids. CDR3 sequence: CASGTDTQYF. The CDR3 bases are TGTGCCAGCGGGACAGATACGCAGTATTTT.

This clone appeared a single time. CDR3 sequence (DNA): TGCAGCGTTGCTAGAGGGCTTACCAACATTCAGTACTTC. It translates to CSVARGLTNIQYF. The chain carries TRBV29-1 and TRBJ2-4; D possibly corresponds to TRBD2 (5 bases). V was clipped by 4 bases and J by 7 bases, with 14 bases between them. CDR3 size: 13 residues. Germline V gives CDR1 SQVTM, CDR2 ANQGSEA. The complete variable domain, with remaining parts taken from reference TRBV29-1 and TRBJ2-4, reads SAVISQKPSRDICQRGTSLTIQCQVDSQVTMMFWYRQQPGQSLTLIATANQGSEATYESGFVIDKFPISRPNLTFSTLTVSNMSPEDSSIYLCSVARGLTNIQYFGAGTRLSVL.

This chain links TRBV11-1 with TRBJ2-5; D may be TRBD2 (5 bases). Per germline, CDR1 SGHAT and CDR2 FQDESV (reference sequence). There are 15 residues in the CDR3. Trimming removed 1 base at V and 0 bases at J, with 9 bases between. The DNA of the CDR3 is TGTGCCAGCAGCTTAGGGACTGTGAACCAAGAGACCCAGTACTTC. The encoded protein is CASSLGTVNQETQYF.

The rearrangement joins TRBV7-2 to TRBJ1-1; D gene uncertain. CDR1 SGHTA and CDR2 FQGNSA come from the germline V gene. V was cut by 1 base and J by 4 bases, with 19 bases left in between. The CDR3 covers 17 residues. CDR3 in amino acids: CASSLGRRAGSGTEAFF. CDR3 in DNA: TGTGCCAGCAGCTTAGGGCGTAGGGCGGGGAGCGGCACTGAAGCTTTCTTT.